This T cell receptor (beta chain) appears in the sequencing data of a study of beta chain features in type 1 diabetes. Reverse transcription of all isolated RNA meant that expressed TCRB transcripts were sequenced. The assay was immunoSEQ multiplex PCR, and TCRdb's table has in-frame clones only and misses some. This sample has some 660,000 clones, with over 12% found just once. Broader study findings: Researchers report that Type 1 diabetes patients had moderately but significantly shorter TCRB CDR3s across all four CD4+ subsets.

Concerning this clone: Its specificity is unknown.

The receptor was isolated from a man between 18 and 35 years old with type 1 diabetes. The material sequenced was naive CD4+ T cells from blood.

The CDR3 region has the DNA TGTGCCAGCAGCCGCATCTCAGAGGGATATCGGACTAGCGGGACTAAAAATGAGCAGTTCTTC. Translation gives CASSRISEGYRTSGTKNEQFF. The chain employs TRBV7-6 and TRBJ2-1; TRBD2 matches 12 bases. The germline V gene has CDR1 SGHVS and CDR2 FNYEAQ. V gave up 5 bases and J gave up 7 bases; unmatched junction bases: 24. This CDR3 has 21 amino acids.